Following are 16 T cell receptor beta chains from one sample sequenced in a study of blood T cell repertoires in COVID-19. The protocol was immunoSEQ multiplex PCR, while the TCRdb copy is restricted to in-frame clones and leaves out a portion. This sample has fewer than 200,000 clones, with approximately 79% found just once. Input material: PBMCs or T cells enriched from blood (not recorded which). The receptors derive from a woman in her seventies in a cohort exposed to, infected with or recovered from COVID-19 (not recorded which).

This chain links TRBV9 with TRBJ1-3; tentatively, D is TRBD1 (6 bases). Trimming took off 3 bases at V and 2 bases at J, with 9 bases between the two ends. From germline, CDR1 is SGDLS and CDR2 YYNGEE. CDR3 length equals 14 residues. DNA for the CDR3: TGTGCCAGCAGCGGTAGGGGGACTGGAAACACCATATATTTT. Protein product: CASSGRGTGNTIYF.

J is TRBJ2-7 and V is TRBV4-1, with D perhaps TRBD2 (6 bases). Germline CDR1 reads MGHRA; CDR2 reads YSYEKL. Trimming pared 0 bases from V and 7 bases from J, leaving 19 bases between. The length of the CDR3 is 16 residues. The chain's CDR3 is CASSQDGGNLVGEQYF. The CDR3 DNA reads TGCGCCAGCAGCCAAGATGGGGGGAATTTAGTGGGAGAGCAGTACTTC.

V is TRBV7-2 and J is TRBJ2-7; possibly TRBD2 for D (5 bases). Germline V lookup: CDR1 SGHTA, CDR2 FQGNSA. The CDR3 is 14 residues long. Trimming left V 2 bases short and J 2 bases short, with 10 bases between. The CDR3 DNA reads as TGTGCCAGCAGCTTAAGCGGCGGTGCCTACGAGCAGTACTTC. This gives the protein CASSLSGGAYEQYF.

This clone was observed a single time. The genes are TRBV6-1 and TRBJ2-1, with a tentative D call TRBD1 (5 bases). In germline, CDR1 is MNHNS, CDR2 SASEGT. The CDR3 loop spans 14 amino acids. Trimming removed 2 bases from V and 10 bases from J, with 15 bases in between. CDR3 protein: CASSEWGLTREQFF. DNA for the CDR3: TGTGCCAGCAGTGAATGGGGCCTCACGAGGGAGCAGTTCTTC.

This sequence joins TRBV5-1 and TRBJ1-1; D is unclear. Germline assignment: CDR1 SGHRS and CDR2 YFSETQ. Trimming cost V 4 bases and J 4 bases, with 14 bases left between them. The CDR3 consists of 14 residues. CDR3 sequence: CASSPTGMATEAFF. CDR3 nucleotides: TGCGCCAGCAGCCCGACGGGGATGGCCACTGAAGCTTTCTTT.

The V call is TRBV18, the J call TRBJ2-5; 8 bases agree with TRBD2. V dropped 4 bases and J dropped 2; count of bases not matched to a gene: 6. The CDR3 has 15 amino acids. Per the germline V gene, CDR1 is KGHSH and CDR2 is LQKENI. CDR3 bases: TGTGCCAGCTCACGTCGAGCGGGAGCTCAAGAGACCCAGTACTTC. This codes for CASSRRAGAQETQYF.

The chain is built from TRBV28 and TRBJ2-6; D is ambiguous. Germline loops: CDR1 MDHEN, CDR2 SYDVKM. The CDR3 spans 16 residues. Deletions cut 4 bases from V and 1 base from J, with 11 bases between. In nucleotides, the CDR3 is TGTGCCAGCAGTTCCCACGCTAGTTCTGGGGCCAACGTCCTGACTTTC. Its translation is CASSSHASSGANVLTF.

V usage is TRBV18 and J usage is TRBJ2-3, with TRBD1 matching over 9 bases. Germline CDR1 reads KGHSH; CDR2 reads LQKENI. Trimming took 4 bases from V and 1 from J; bases not matched to a gene: 6. The CDR3 totals 16 residues. CDR3 protein: CASSRTGAPGTDTQYF. Written as DNA, the CDR3 is TGTGCCAGCTCACGGACAGGGGCCCCTGGCACAGATACGCAGTATTTT.

The gene calls are TRBV19 and TRBJ1-6; D unclear. V dropped 5 bases and J dropped 7 bases, with 15 bases sitting between them. The germline V gene has CDR1 LNHDA and CDR2 SQIVND (reference sequence). The CDR3 has 15 amino acids. In DNA form, the CDR3 reads TGTGCCAGTAGTGGCAGGCAAGGATTGAATTCACCCCTCCACTTT. This codes for CASSGRQGLNSPLHF.

The chain recombines TRBV24-1 with TRBJ1-1, with D perhaps TRBD1 (5 bases). CDR1 is KGHDR, CDR2 SFDVKD, per germline. V shed 4 bases and J shed 10 bases, with 15 bases lying between them. The CDR3 is 13 residues long. The CDR3 spells CATSEAGRGGAFF. CDR3 bases: TGTGCCACCAGTGAAGCGGGACGCGGGGGAGCTTTCTTT.

The J gene is TRBJ2-1, the V gene TRBV5-1; D is unclear. Germline lookup yields CDR1 SGHRS and CDR2 YFSETQ. V lost 0 bases and J 9 bases, leaving 16 bases between the germline ends. The CDR3 has 15 amino acids. CDR3 sequence reads: CASSLETLPEAEQFF. CDR3 nucleotides: TGCGCCAGCAGCTTGGAGACTCTACCCGAAGCTGAGCAGTTCTTC.

The genes are TRBV28 and TRBJ2-7; 7 nucleotides match TRBD2. The junction had 11 bases not matched to a gene; V was cut back by 5 bases and J by 7 bases. Per the germline V gene, CDR1 is MDHEN and CDR2 is SYDVKM. This CDR3 contains 14 residues. The CDR3: CASSDRGRRGEQYF. CDR3 DNA: TGTGCCAGCAGTGACCGCGGGAGACGGGGTGAGCAGTACTTC.

The V and J genes are TRBV5-1 and TRBJ1-3; D gene ambiguous. CDR1 and CDR2 (germline): SGHRS, YFSETQ. The CDR3 length is 15 residues. V lost 0 bases, J lost 2 bases, and 9 bases lay in between. CDR3 residues: CASSLGERAGNTIYF. The CDR3 region has the DNA TGCGCCAGCAGCTTGGGAGAGAGGGCTGGAAACACCATATATTTT.

This CDR3 reads CASSEAWGQAHYGYTF. CDR3 coding DNA: TGTGCCAGCAGTGAAGCTTGGGGGCAGGCCCACTATGGCTACACCTTC. The chain combines TRBV6-1 with TRBJ1-2; possibly TRBD1 for D (6 bases). CDR1 MNHNS and CDR2 SASEGT come from the germline V gene. V shed 0 bases and J shed 3 bases, with 14 bases lying between them. CDR3 size: 16 residues.

The rearrangement joins TRBV5-5 to TRBJ1-2; 10 nucleotides align to TRBD1. Losses at the gene ends were 4 bases for V and 4 bases for J; bases not matched to a gene: 7. The CDR3 has 15 amino acids. Germline CDR1 is SGHKS and CDR2 is YYEKEE (reference sequence). CDR3: CASSSLGQGGYGYTF. CDR3 DNA: TGTGCCAGCAGCAGCTTAGGACAGGGGGGCTATGGCTACACCTTC.

V and J are TRBV15 and TRBJ2-5, with 13 bases aligning to TRBD2. CDR3 length equals 16 residues. The germline V gene has CDR1 LNHNV and CDR2 YYDKDF (reference sequence). After removal of 4 bases from V and 4 bases from J, the junction contained 6 bases not matched to a gene. The CDR3 DNA sequence: TGTGCCACCAGCACCCGACTAGCGGGAGGAGGAGAGACCCAGTACTTC. As protein: CATSTRLAGGGETQYF.